Listed below are T cell receptor beta chains from one sample, sequenced in a study of blood T cell repertoires in COVID-19. The protocol was immunoSEQ multiplex PCR, while the TCRdb copy is restricted to in-frame clones and leaves out a portion. The data contain some 31,000 clones, nearly 90% of them singletons. The specimen sequenced was peripheral blood. These receptors all stem from a man between 60 and 75 years old with active COVID-19. Both conserved end residues are trimmed from each CDR3. The order of the fields is V gene, J gene, CDR3 protein.

TRBV18	TRBJ2-1	ASSPPGQGSYNEQF
TRBV6-5	TRBJ1-4	ASKRLQGNEKLF
TRBV7-2	TRBJ2-2	ASSLVRGGHGELF
TRBV3-1/TRBV3-2	TRBJ2-5	ASSHTGAQY
TRBV30	TRBJ1-3	AWRETGNTIY
TRBV29-1	TRBJ2-7	SARGSGQYEQY
TRBV5-5	TRBJ2-2	ASSFGRVNTGELF
TRBV7-6	TRBJ2-2	ASSPRAGVNTGELF
TRBV5-4	TRBJ2-3	ASSRTGEVATDTQY
TRBV28	TRBJ2-7	ASSSPPWTGASYEQY